The next 7 T cell receptor beta chains were all read from a single sample in a study of identical twins. Each CDR3 protein gets one entry after TCRdb re-called the 5' RACE reads with MiXCR. Of some 500,000 distinct CDR3 sequences in the sample, 9.6% are singletons; the top ten hold 3%. These sequences were also reported in another study, on yellow fever vaccine responses in identical twins.

The sample taken for sequencing was PBMCs. All receptors come from a woman aged 18-29 years in good health.

This chain links TRBV20-1 with TRBJ2-1, with TRBD2 matching over 10 bases. CDR1 is DFQATT, CDR2 SNEGSKA, per germline (reference sequence). The CDR3 runs to 16 residues. CDR3 coding DNA: TGCAGAGCTCCCAGGGGGCTGGCTAGCGGGAGCTATGAGCAGTTCTTC. Its protein product is CRAPRGLASGSYEQFF.

This clonotype was counted ten times or more. The chain has TRBV7-2 and TRBJ2-1; D gene ambiguous. The CDR3 is 13 residues long. V was clipped by 3 bases and J by 5 bases, with 8 bases between them. The germline V gene encodes CDR1 SGHTA and CDR2 FQGNSA. The CDR3 here is CASSLSTNNEQFF. CDR3 nucleotides: TGTGCCAGCAGCTTGAGTACCAACAATGAGCAGTTCTTC.

At least ten counts were recorded for this clonotype. The V call is TRBV25-1, the J call TRBJ2-7; D may be TRBD1 (6 bases). With 5 bases removed from V and 0 bases from J, the gap between germline ends came to 11 bases. Germline V lookup: CDR1 MGHDK, CDR2 SYGVNS. The CDR3 contains 14 residues. The CDR3 DNA follows: TGTGCCAGCAGTAAAACAGGGAGCTCCTACGAGCAGTACTTC. This translates into CASSKTGSSYEQYF.

This clonotype has more than one count but fewer than ten. The genes are TRBV6-2 or TRBV6-3 and TRBJ2-7; D remains unclear. Germline V gives CDR1 MNHEY, CDR2 SVGEGT. V dropped 2 bases and J dropped 2 bases, with 10 bases sitting between them. The length of the CDR3 is 14 residues. CDR3 DNA: TGTGCCAGCAGTTACGGTGCAGGAGCCTACGAGCAGTACTTC. Translation gives CASSYGAGAYEQYF.

The table lists this clonotype with many counts. This chain connects TRBV9 to TRBJ2-2; D is tentatively TRBD1 or TRBD2 (6 bases each). This CDR3 has 18 amino acids. V was pared by 0 bases and J by 5 bases, with 20 bases between. CDR1 and CDR2 from the germline V gene are SGDLS and YYNGEE. The CDR3 bases are TGTGCCAGCAGCGTAGGAAGTAATCTGGGGGGCCTTACCGGGGAGCTGTTTTTT. Translation gives CASSVGSNLGGLTGELFF.

This clonotype was detected many times. The chain uses TRBV29-1 and TRBJ2-2, with D hard to call. Trimming took off 4 bases at V and 2 bases at J, with 8 bases between the two ends. Germline CDR1 and CDR2: SQVTM and ANQGSEA. The CDR3 has 13 residues. The CDR3: CSVGLGNTGELFF. DNA of the CDR3: TGCAGCGTTGGTTTGGGAAACACCGGGGAGCTGTTTTTT.

The chain joins TRBV12-3 or TRBV12-4 to TRBJ2-3; D is tentatively TRBD1 or TRBD2 (5 bases each). The CDR3 consists of 14 residues. V lost 2 bases and J lost 6, with 12 bases in between. The CDR3 loop is CASSLTGPLDTQYF. The CDR3, as DNA: TGTGCCAGCAGTTTAACGGGGCCTTTGGATACGCAGTATTTT.